This T cell receptor (beta chain) is from a study of T cell repertoires in cytomegalovirus infection. Study summary: It can be stated that public TCR beta signatures indicated CMV infection as well as a matching HLA type.

The CDR3 is made up of 14 amino acids. V was shortened by 3 bases and J by 9 bases, with 17 bases between the two germline ends. Germline lookup yields CDR1 LNHDA and CDR2 SQIVND (reference sequence). Notes on the study in general: The ex vivo response was dominated by HLA-C-restricted CMV-specific TCR beta clonotypes.

From the reads, TCRdb called clonotypes with MiXCR, one entry per CDR3 protein. Here the sample spans around 71,000 distinct CDR3 sequences, roughly 40% being singletons. In the case of this clonotype: What it binds is unknown.

The sample in question was CD8+ T cells from cultured PBMCs, obtained from culture after CMV antigen stimulation. The sequence was collected from a human donor in good health (CMV status not recorded). Some clones in this sample may be carry-over from other donors' samples. The V and J genes are TRBV19 and TRBJ1-1; D gene unclear. Here the CDR3 reads CASSINLGWTKAFF. CDR3 nucleotides: TGTGCCAGTAGTATTAATCTGGGGTGGACTAAAGCTTTCTTT.